A single sample is the source of the 21 T cell receptor beta chains below, sequenced in a study of blood T cell repertoires in COVID-19. This table comes from immunoSEQ multiplex PCR, and its TCRdb copy is limited to in-frame clones, with some not included. The sample yields around 170,000 clones, about 88% seen once. Material for sequencing was peripheral blood. These receptor sequences come from a man younger than 45 with active or convalescent COVID-19.

In its sample, this clone was seen once. The V gene is TRBV5-1, the J gene TRBJ2-7; D is perhaps TRBD2 (5 bases). Trimming took 0 bases from V and 5 from J, leaving 9 bases between them. The CDR3 runs 13 residues. Per the germline V gene, CDR1 is SGHRS and CDR2 is YFSETQ. The CDR3 loop is CASSLVIGDEQYV. DNA for the CDR3: TGCGCCAGCAGCTTGGTTATCGGGGACGAGCAGTACGTC.

Concerning this clone itself: A much larger clone sits a single nucleotide away, making a read error possible. The gene calls are TRBV2 and TRBJ1-2; D possibly corresponds to TRBD1 (6 bases). The CDR3 length is 13 residues. V was trimmed by 1 base and J by 3 bases, leaving 6 bases between them. The V gene's germline CDR1 is SNHLY and CDR2 FYNNEI. The CDR3 is CASSEGQDYGYTF. CDR3 nucleotides: TGTGCCAGCAGTGAAGGACAGGACTATGGCTACACCTTC.

The V gene is TRBV19, the J gene TRBJ1-4; no firm D call. Germline values: CDR1 LNHDA, CDR2 SQIVND (reference sequence). With 3 bases removed from V and 7 bases from J, the gap between germline ends came to 9 bases. The CDR3 is made up of 13 amino acids. In nucleotides, the CDR3 is TGTGCCAGTAGTATTTCGTCTGTTGAAAAACTGTTTTTT. Encoded protein: CASSISSVEKLFF.

This chain joins TRBV9 and TRBJ2-5; 7 bases are shared with TRBD2. V was clipped by 3 bases and J by 5 bases; unmatched bases: 13. Germline CDR1 is SGDLS and CDR2 is YYNGEE. CDR3 length: 16 residues. Here the CDR3 DNA reads TGTGCCAGCAGCGGGGGTCTGGGGGAGGGCCCCGAGACCCAGTACTTC. Translating gives CASSGGLGEGPETQYF.

V is TRBV27 and J is TRBJ1-1; no firm D call. This CDR3 is built from 15 residues. The V end lost 6 bases, the J end lost 1 base, and 15 bases lay between the germline ends. Per germline, CDR1 MNHEY and CDR2 SMNVEV (reference sequence). CDR3 DNA: TGTGCCAGCAGCAGAATTCTGGGCCCGAACACTGAAGCTTTCTTT. Its translation is CASSRILGPNTEAFF.

The CDR3 here is CASSRASGIYYEQYF. The CDR3 DNA sequence: TGTGCCAGCAGTCGCGCTAGCGGGATCTACTACGAGCAGTACTTC. The V and J genes are TRBV6-5 and TRBJ2-7; 9 bases align to TRBD2. Germline V lookup: CDR1 MNHEY, CDR2 SVGAGI. V shed 5 bases, J shed 3 bases, and the junction held 8 bases outside the gene matches. This CDR3 is built from 15 residues.

The chain has TRBV30 and TRBJ2-6; TRBD1 is a possible D gene (6 bases). Germline V gene sequence: CDR1 GTSNPN, CDR2 SVGIG (reference sequence). Deletions cut 2 bases from V and 0 bases from J, with 8 bases between. The CDR3 runs to 15 residues. CDR3 sequence (DNA): TGTGCCTGGAGTTCAGGGGACTCTGGGGCCAACGTCCTGACTTTC. Its translation is CAWSSGDSGANVLTF.

The chain links TRBV12-3 or TRBV12-4 to TRBJ2-1, with no clear D. Trimming pared 2 bases from V and 3 bases from J, leaving 5 bases between. This CDR3 contains 13 residues. CDR3: CASSLRFYNEQFF. The CDR3 region has the DNA TGTGCCAGCAGTTTACGGTTCTACAATGAGCAGTTCTTC.

V gene TRBV10-3 combines with J gene TRBJ2-1, with D possibly TRBD2 on 6 matching bases. V was clipped by 4 bases and J by 5 bases, with 9 bases between them. Per germline, CDR1 ENHRY and CDR2 SYGVKD. There are 13 residues in the CDR3. The CDR3 DNA is TGTGCCATCAGTGGTAGCGGAGACAATGAGCAGTTCTTC. This translates into CAISGSGDNEQFF.

The gene calls are TRBV5-6 and TRBJ2-3, with a tentative D call TRBD2 (6 bases). The germline V and J ends were trimmed by 1 base and 3 bases, with 15 bases remaining between them. The CDR3 spans 16 residues. Germline V gene data show CDR1 as SGHDT and CDR2 as YYEEEE. CDR3 nucleotide sequence: TGTGCCAGCAGCTTGAGGATCCGGGCGGGGACAGATACGCAGTATTTT. Encoded protein: CASSLRIRAGTDTQYF.

The V gene is TRBV24-1, the J gene TRBJ2-7; 7 nucleotides align to TRBD2. The CDR3 consists of 16 residues. V dropped 2 bases and J dropped 5; count of bases not matched to a gene: 11. The V gene's germline CDR1 is KGHDR and CDR2 SFDVKD. CDR3 nucleotides: TGTGCCACCAGTGATTCGAGGACTAGAAAGGGCGACGAGCAGTACTTC. Amino acids: CATSDSRTRKGDEQYF.

J is TRBJ2-3 and V is TRBV19; D unclear. V dropped 1 base and J dropped 1 base, with 6 bases sitting between them. The CDR3 length is 14 residues. The germline V gene has CDR1 LNHDA and CDR2 SQIVND (reference sequence). CDR3 nucleotide sequence: TGTGCCAGTAGTATAGGGTTAGGCACAGATACGCAGTATTTT. The encoded protein is CASSIGLGTDTQYF.

The chain has TRBV6-5 and TRBJ1-2; 7 nucleotides align to TRBD1. The V gene's germline CDR1 is MNHEY and CDR2 SVGAGI. The CDR3 has 15 residues. V lost 5 bases and J lost 2; bases outside the gene matches: 8. The CDR3 region has the DNA TGTGCCAGCAGTCCTACAGGGGCGGGAAACTATGGCTACACCTTC. It specifies CASSPTGAGNYGYTF.

J is TRBJ2-7 and V is TRBV5-6, with a possible D match to TRBD1 (5 bases). Germline CDR1 SGHDT, CDR2 YYEEEE. V lost 1 base and J lost 2, with 10 bases in between. The CDR3 totals 14 residues. This CDR3 reads CASSLRGAPYEQYV. DNA of the CDR3: TGTGCCAGCAGCTTGAGGGGTGCCCCCTACGAGCAGTACGTC.

This rearrangement joins TRBV7-9 to TRBJ1-2; D ambiguous. The germline gives CDR1 SEHNR, CDR2 FQNEAQ (reference sequence). This CDR3 is 12 amino acids long. V lost 5 bases and J lost 2, with 6 bases in between. This chain's CDR3 is CASSAANYGYTF. CDR3 DNA: TGTGCCAGCAGCGCGGCAAACTATGGCTACACCTTC.

This clone was seen a few times. J is TRBJ1-3 and V is TRBV7-2, with D hard to call. The germline CDR1 and CDR2 sequences are SGHTA and FQGNSA. This CDR3 region has 14 residues. Trimming cost V 3 bases and J 3 bases, with 9 bases left between them. CDR3 DNA: TGTGCCAGCAGCTTGTTGATCGGTGGAAACACCATATATTTT. Encoded protein: CASSLLIGGNTIYF.

The J gene is TRBJ2-3, the V gene TRBV10-3, with D perhaps TRBD2 (6 bases). There are 15 residues in the CDR3. Between the trimmed V and J ends, which lost 0 bases and 1 base, there was a span of 8 bases. The germline V gene encodes CDR1 ENHRY and CDR2 SYGVKD. The CDR3 coding sequence is TGTGCCATCAGTGAGTCGCCTAGCGGCACAGATACGCAGTATTTT. It yields the protein CAISESPSGTDTQYF.

CDR3 sequence reads: CASRPNTGPNTEAFF. In DNA, the CDR3 is TGTGCCAGCAGACCCAATACAGGGCCGAACACTGAAGCTTTCTTT. This rearrangement joins TRBV2 to TRBJ1-1; tentative D call: TRBD1 (6 bases). Germline V gene sequence: CDR1 SNHLY, CDR2 FYNNEI. The CDR3 runs to 15 residues. The V end lost 6 bases, the J end lost 1 base, and 15 bases lay between the germline ends.

This chain uses TRBV5-1 with TRBJ1-3, with 8 nucleotides matching TRBD1. The CDR3 runs 14 residues. Germline lookup yields CDR1 SGHRS and CDR2 YFSETQ. V lost 4 bases to trimming and J lost 2 bases; unmatched junction nucleotides: 2. The CDR3 DNA follows: TGCGCCAGCAGCGTACAGGGGGCTGGAAACACCATATATTTT. Encoded protein: CASSVQGAGNTIYF.

The V and J genes are TRBV4-2 and TRBJ1-5; 8 nucleotides align to TRBD1. J was trimmed by 4 bases and V by 2 bases; bases with no gene match: 10. CDR3 length equals 17 residues. Germline lookup yields CDR1 LGHNA and CDR2 YNFKEQ. The CDR3 here is CASSQTGQGEPNQPQHF. The CDR3 nucleotides read TGTGCCAGCAGCCAAACTGGACAGGGAGAACCTAATCAGCCCCAGCATTTT.

This clone was recorded once. The chain recombines TRBV4-2 with TRBJ1-1; no reliable D call. V lost 4 bases, J lost 7 bases, and 16 bases lay in between. This CDR3 comprises 14 residues. Germline CDR1 is LGHNA and CDR2 is YNFKEQ. In DNA, the CDR3 is TGTGCCAGCAGCCCCTGGGAGACACGTATTGAAGCTTTCTTT. It encodes CASSPWETRIEAFF.